This T cell receptor (beta chain) came from a study of post-analysis software for immune sequencing data. Study-level information: Relapsing-remitting, secondary progressive and progressive-relapsing forms made up the multiple sclerosis disease courses.

A remark on this clonotype: The antigen is undetermined. At one of its ends the junction is not consistent with the germline gene, which may arise from a read error.

Study observations and caveats: Significantly lower normalized Chao1 diversity was seen in multiple sclerosis patients than in controls. In patients, TRBV5-6, TRBV5-1 and TRBV20-1 belonged to 4 or 5 TRBV segments found more frequently than in controls.

TCR beta cDNA libraries included unique molecular identifiers. Roughly 450,000 cDNA molecules were recovered from an input of roughly 0.85 to 10 million T cells. TCRdb redid the calling of the PCR reads with MiXCR, one entry per CDR3 protein. This sample carries 820,000 or so distinct CDR3 sequences, roughly 50% of them seen once, and the ten largest clones take 4.6%. CDR3 length equals 14 residues. This receptor was obtained from a girl aged 5 to 17 with multiple sclerosis. V is TRBV12-3 or TRBV12-4 and J is TRBJ2-3; 9 nucleotides agree with TRBD2. Sequenced: blood. The CDR3 DNA is TGTGCCAGCAGTCCAGGGACTAGCACAGATGCGCAGTATTTT. Protein sequence: CASSPGTSTDAQYF.